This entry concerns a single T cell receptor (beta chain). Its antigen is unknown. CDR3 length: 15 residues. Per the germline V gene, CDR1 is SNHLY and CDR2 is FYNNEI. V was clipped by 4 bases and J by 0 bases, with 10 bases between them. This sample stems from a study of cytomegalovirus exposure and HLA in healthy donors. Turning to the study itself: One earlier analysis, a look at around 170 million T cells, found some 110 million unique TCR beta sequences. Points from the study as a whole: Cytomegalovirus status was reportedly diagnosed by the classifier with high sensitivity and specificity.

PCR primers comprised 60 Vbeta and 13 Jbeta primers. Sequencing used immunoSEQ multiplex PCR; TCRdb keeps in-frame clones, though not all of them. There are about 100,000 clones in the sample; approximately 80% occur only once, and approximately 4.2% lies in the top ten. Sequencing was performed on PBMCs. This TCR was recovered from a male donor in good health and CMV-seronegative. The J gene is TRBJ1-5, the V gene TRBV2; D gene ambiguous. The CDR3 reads CASSVDSDSNQPQHF. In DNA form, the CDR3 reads TGTGCCAGCAGTGTTGACTCCGATAGCAATCAGCCCCAGCATTTT.